Listed here is a single T cell receptor (beta chain). This sample was included in a study of shared clonotypes between healthy human individuals. The assay was immunoSEQ multiplex PCR, and TCRdb's table has in-frame clones only and misses some. The sample has over 850,000 clones; around three quarters are singletons. The CDR3 spans 14 residues. Germline V gives CDR1 LNHDA, CDR2 SQIVND (reference sequence). J gave up 5 bases and V 6 bases, and 9 bases lay outside the gene matches. The J gene is TRBJ1-1, the V gene TRBV19; 7 bases are shared with TRBD1. Sequencing input: memory CD4+ T cells from PBMCs. Subset defined: CD45RA-negative fraction. This receptor was identified in a man younger than 30 in good health. Some clones in this sample may be carry-over from other donors' samples. CDR3 sequence reads: CASRAGQAPTEAFF. CDR3 bases: TGTGCCAGTAGGGCTGGACAGGCCCCTACTGAAGCTTTCTTT.